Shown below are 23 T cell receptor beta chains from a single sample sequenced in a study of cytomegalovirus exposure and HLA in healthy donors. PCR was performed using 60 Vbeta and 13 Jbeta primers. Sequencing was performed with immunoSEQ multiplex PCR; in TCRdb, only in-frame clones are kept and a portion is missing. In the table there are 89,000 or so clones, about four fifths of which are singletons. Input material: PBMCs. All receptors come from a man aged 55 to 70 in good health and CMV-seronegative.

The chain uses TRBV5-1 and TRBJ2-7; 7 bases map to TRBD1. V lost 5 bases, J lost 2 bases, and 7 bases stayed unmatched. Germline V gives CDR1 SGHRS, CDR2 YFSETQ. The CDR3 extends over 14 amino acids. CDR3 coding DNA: TGCGCCAGCAGTCCGGGACAGAGGGCCTACGAGCAGTACTTC. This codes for CASSPGQRAYEQYF.

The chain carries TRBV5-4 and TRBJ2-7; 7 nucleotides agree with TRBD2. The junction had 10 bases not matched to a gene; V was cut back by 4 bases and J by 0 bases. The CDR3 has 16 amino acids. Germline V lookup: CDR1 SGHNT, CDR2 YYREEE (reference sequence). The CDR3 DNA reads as TGTGCCAGCAGCCCACCGGGGGGAACGATCTCCTACGAGCAGTACTTC. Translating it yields CASSPPGGTISYEQYF.

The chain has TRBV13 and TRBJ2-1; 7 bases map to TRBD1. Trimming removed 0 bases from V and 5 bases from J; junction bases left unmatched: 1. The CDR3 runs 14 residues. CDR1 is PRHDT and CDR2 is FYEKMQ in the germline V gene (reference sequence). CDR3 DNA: TGTGCCAGCAGCTTAGGAGGGGGCCACAATGAGCAGTTCTTC. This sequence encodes CASSLGGGHNEQFF.

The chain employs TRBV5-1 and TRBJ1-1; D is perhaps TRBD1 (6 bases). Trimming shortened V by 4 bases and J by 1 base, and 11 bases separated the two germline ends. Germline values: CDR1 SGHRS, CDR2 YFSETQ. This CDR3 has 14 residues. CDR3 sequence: CASSLQGKNTEAFF. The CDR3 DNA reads TGCGCCAGCAGCCTACAGGGAAAGAACACTGAAGCTTTCTTT.

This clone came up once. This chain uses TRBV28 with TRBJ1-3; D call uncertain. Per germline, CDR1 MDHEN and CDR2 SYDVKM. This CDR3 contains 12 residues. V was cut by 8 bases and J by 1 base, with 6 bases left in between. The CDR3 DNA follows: TGTGCCAGCTTGCGGTCTGGAAACACCATATATTTT. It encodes CASLRSGNTIYF.

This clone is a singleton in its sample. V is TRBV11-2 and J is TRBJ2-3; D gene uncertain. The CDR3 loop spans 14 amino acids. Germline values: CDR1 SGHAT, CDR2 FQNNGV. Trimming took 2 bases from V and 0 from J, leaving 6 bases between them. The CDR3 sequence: CASSLLPSTDTQYF. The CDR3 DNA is TGTGCCAGCAGCTTACTCCCCAGCACAGATACGCAGTATTTT.

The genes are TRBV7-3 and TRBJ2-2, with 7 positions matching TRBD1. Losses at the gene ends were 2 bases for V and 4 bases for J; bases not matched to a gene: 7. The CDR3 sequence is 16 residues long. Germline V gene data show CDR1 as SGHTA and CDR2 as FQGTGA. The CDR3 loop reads CASSLARGGSTGELFF. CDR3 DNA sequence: TGTGCCAGCAGCTTAGCGAGAGGGGGCAGCACCGGGGAGCTGTTTTTT.

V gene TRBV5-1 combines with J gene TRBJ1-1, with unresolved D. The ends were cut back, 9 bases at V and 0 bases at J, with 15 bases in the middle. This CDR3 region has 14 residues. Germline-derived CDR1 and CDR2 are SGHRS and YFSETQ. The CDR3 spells CATSQFDMNTEAFF. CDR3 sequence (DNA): TGCGCCACTTCCCAGTTTGACATGAACACTGAAGCTTTCTTT.

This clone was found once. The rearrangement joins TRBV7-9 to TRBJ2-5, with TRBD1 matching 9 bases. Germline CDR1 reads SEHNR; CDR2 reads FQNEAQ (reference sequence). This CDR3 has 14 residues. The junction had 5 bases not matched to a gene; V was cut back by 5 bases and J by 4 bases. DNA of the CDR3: TGTGCCAGCAGCCTCTCGACAGGGGGAGAGACCCAGTACTTC. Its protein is CASSLSTGGETQYF.

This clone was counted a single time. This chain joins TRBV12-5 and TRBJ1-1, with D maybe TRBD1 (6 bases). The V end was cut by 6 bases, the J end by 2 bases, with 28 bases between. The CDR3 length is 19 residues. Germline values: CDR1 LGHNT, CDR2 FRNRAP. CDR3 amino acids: CASGPGARGPDDFNTEAFF. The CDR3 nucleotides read TGTGCTAGTGGCCCCGGGGCCAGGGGCCCCGACGATTTTAACACTGAAGCTTTCTTT.

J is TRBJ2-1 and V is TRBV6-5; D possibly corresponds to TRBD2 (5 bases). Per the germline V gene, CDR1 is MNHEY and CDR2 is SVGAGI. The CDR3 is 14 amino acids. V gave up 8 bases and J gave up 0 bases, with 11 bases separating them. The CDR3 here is CASAGQSSYNEQFF. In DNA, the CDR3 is TGTGCCAGCGCGGGCCAAAGCTCCTACAATGAGCAGTTCTTC.

The CDR3 sequence is CASSPTGDNYGYTF. For the CDR3, the DNA is TGTGCCAGCAGTCCCACAGGGGATAACTATGGCTACACCTTC. V gene TRBV6-6 combines with J gene TRBJ1-2; 7 nucleotides agree with TRBD1. After removal of 5 bases from V and 1 base from J, the junction contained 4 bases not matched to a gene. Germline V gene data show CDR1 as MNHNY and CDR2 as SVGAGI (reference sequence). CDR3 length equals 14 residues.

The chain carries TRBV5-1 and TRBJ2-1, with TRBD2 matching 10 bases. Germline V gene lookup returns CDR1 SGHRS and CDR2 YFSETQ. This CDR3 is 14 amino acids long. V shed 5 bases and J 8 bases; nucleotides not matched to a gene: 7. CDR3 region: CASSRSGGMDEQFF. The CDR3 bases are TGCGCCAGCAGTCGTAGCGGGGGGATGGATGAGCAGTTCTTC.

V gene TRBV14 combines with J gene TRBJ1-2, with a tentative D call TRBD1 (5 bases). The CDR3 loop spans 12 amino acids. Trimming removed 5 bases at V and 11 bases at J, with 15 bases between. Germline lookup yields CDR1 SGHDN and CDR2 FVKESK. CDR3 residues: CASSWDRRGYTF. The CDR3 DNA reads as TGTGCCAGCAGCTGGGACCGCCGGGGGTACACCTTC.

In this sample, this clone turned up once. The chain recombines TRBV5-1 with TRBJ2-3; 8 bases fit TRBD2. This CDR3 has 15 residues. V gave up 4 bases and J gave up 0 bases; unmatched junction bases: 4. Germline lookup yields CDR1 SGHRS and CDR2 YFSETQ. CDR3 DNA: TGCGCCAGCAGCATTAGCGGGGTTAGCACAGATACGCAGTATTTT. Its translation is CASSISGVSTDTQYF.

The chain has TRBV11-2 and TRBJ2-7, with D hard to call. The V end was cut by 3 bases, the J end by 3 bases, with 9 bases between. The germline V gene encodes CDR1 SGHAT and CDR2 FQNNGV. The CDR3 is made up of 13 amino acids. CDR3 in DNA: TGTGCCAGCAGCTTTCAACACCTCTACGAGCAGTACTTC. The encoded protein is CASSFQHLYEQYF.

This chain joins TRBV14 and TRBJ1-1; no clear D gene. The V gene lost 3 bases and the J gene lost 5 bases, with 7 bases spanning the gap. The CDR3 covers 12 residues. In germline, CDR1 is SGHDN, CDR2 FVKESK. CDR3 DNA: TGTGCCAGCAGCCATTTCCCAACTGAAGCTTTCTTT. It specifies CASSHFPTEAFF.

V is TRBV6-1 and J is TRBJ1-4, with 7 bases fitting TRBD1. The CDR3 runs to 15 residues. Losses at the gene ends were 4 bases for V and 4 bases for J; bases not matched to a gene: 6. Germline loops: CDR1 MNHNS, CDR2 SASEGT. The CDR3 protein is CASSVNRGYNEKLFF. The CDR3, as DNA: TGTGCCAGCAGTGTAAACAGGGGCTATAATGAAAAACTGTTTTTT.

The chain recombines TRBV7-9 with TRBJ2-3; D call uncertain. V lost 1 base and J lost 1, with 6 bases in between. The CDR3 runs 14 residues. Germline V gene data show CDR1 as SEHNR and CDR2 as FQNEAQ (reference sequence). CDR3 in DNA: TGTGCCAGCAGCTTAGATCAGGGCACAGATACGCAGTATTTT. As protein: CASSLDQGTDTQYF.

The CDR3 bases are TGTGCCAGCAGTTACTACGGGGGGGCCTACAATGAGCAGTTCTTC. Translating it yields CASSYYGGAYNEQFF. V usage is TRBV6-5 and J usage is TRBJ2-1; TRBD2 agrees at 8 bases. Germline CDR1 MNHEY, CDR2 SVGAGI. The CDR3 totals 15 residues. V gave up 1 base and J gave up 2 bases; unmatched junction bases: 1.

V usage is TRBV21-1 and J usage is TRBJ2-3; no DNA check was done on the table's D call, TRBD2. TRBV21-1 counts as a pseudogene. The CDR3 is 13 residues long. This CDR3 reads CASSTFFSDTQYF. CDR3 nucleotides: TGTGCCAGCAGCACTTTTTTCTCAGATACGCAGTATTTT.

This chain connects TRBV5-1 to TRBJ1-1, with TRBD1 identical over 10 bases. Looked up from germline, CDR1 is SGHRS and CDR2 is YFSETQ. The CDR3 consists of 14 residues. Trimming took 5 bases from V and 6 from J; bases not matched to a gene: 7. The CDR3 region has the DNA TGCGCCAGCAGACCTCGACAGGGGGCATCTGAAGCTTTCTTT. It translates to CASRPRQGASEAFF.

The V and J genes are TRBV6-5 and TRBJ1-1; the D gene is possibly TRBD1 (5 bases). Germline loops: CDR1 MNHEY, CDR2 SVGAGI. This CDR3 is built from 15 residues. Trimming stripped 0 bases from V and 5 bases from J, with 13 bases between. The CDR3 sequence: CASSYSEGAWTEAFF. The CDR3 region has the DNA TGTGCCAGCAGTTACTCCGAAGGGGCTTGGACTGAAGCTTTCTTT.